Below are 16 T cell receptor beta chains sequenced from a single sample in a study of a mutant IDH1 vaccine in newly diagnosed glioma. Assay used: immunoSEQ multiplex PCR; TCRdb lists only in-frame clones, some missing. The sample lists some 48,000 clones, around 80% occurring once. These receptors are not linked to any known antigen. This sample's time point: week 5, during vaccination. A 20-mer mutant IDH1 peptide at 300 ug was injected subcutaneously with topical imiquimod. The source was PBMCs, collected from a glioma patient whose treatment included an IDH1 peptide vaccine. The origin of the receptors is a woman aged 40-49 years with glioma.

The CDR3 region is CASSIEGRSGELFF. In DNA, the CDR3 is TGTGCCAGTAGTATAGAAGGTAGATCCGGGGAGCTGTTTTTT. The chain joins TRBV19 to TRBJ2-2; unclear D gene. The ends were cut back, 0 bases at V and 6 bases at J, with 8 bases in the middle. Germline V gene data show CDR1 as LNHDA and CDR2 as SQIVND (reference sequence). The CDR3 consists of 14 residues.

The V gene is TRBV20-1, the J gene TRBJ1-3; D gene ambiguous. Trimming stripped 4 bases from V and 3 bases from J, with 4 bases between. Germline V lookup: CDR1 DFQATT, CDR2 SNEGSKA (reference sequence). The CDR3 runs to 11 residues. In nucleotides, the CDR3 is TGCAGTGCTACCCTTGGAAACACCATATATTTT. The encoded protein is CSATLGNTIYF.

The CDR3 region has the DNA TGTGCCAGCAGCTTACCGGGACCCGGTTCTGAGCTGTTTTTT. This gives the protein CASSLPGPGSELFF. The V and J genes are TRBV7-6 and TRBJ2-2; D possibly uses TRBD1 or TRBD2 (5 bases each). Trimming stripped 2 bases from V and 11 bases from J, with 15 bases between. Germline lookup yields CDR1 SGHVS and CDR2 FNYEAQ. The CDR3 length is 14 residues.

The chain carries TRBV5-8 and TRBJ1-2; D is perhaps TRBD1 (6 bases). The V gene lost 0 bases and the J gene lost 4 bases, with 13 bases spanning the gap. Germline V CDR1 and CDR2: SGHTS, YDEGEE. The CDR3 totals 15 residues. CDR3: CASSLGQAPLYGYTF. The CDR3 bases are TGTGCCAGCAGCTTGGGACAGGCCCCCCTCTATGGCTACACCTTC.

The V call is TRBV27, the J call TRBJ1-5, with D unclear. Germline V gene data show CDR1 as MNHEY and CDR2 as SMNVEV (reference sequence). The CDR3 runs 13 residues. The V end was cut by 5 bases, the J end by 2 bases, with 7 bases between. CDR3 region: CASSTDRNQPQHF. DNA of the CDR3: TGTGCCAGCAGTACAGACCGCAATCAGCCCCAGCATTTT.

The V and J genes are TRBV9 and TRBJ2-7; possibly TRBD2 for D (6 bases). Germline values: CDR1 SGDLS, CDR2 YYNGEE. Trimming cost V 0 bases and J 3 bases, with 10 bases left between them. This CDR3 spans 14 amino acids. CDR3 coding DNA: TGTGCCAGCAGCGTAGGGGGTAGCGGCTACGAGCAGTACTTC. Translated: CASSVGGSGYEQYF.

The gene calls are TRBV11-2 and TRBJ2-7, with TRBD2 identical over 8 bases. J lost 4 bases, V lost 4 bases, and 12 bases had no gene match. CDR3 length: 16 residues. The germline CDR1 and CDR2 sequences are SGHAT and FQNNGV. The DNA for the CDR3 is TGTGCCAGCAGCTCCATCAAGGGGCGGGGGGCTTACGAGCAGTACTTC. Translation gives CASSSIKGRGAYEQYF. The full variable domain, its missing parts supplied by reference TRBV11-2 and TRBJ2-7, is EAGVAQSPRYKIIEKRQSVAFWCNPISGHATLYWYQQILGQGPKLLIQFQNNGVVDDSQLPKDRFSAERLKGVDSTLKIQPAKLEDSAVYLCASSSIKGRGAYEQYFGPGTRLTVT.

The chain carries TRBV5-4 and TRBJ1-5, with D unresolved. The CDR3 runs to 14 residues. CDR1 is SGHNT and CDR2 is YYREEE in the germline V gene (reference sequence). Trimming took 0 bases from V and 5 from J, leaving 9 bases between them. The CDR3 loop reads CASSLGGEDQPQHF. The CDR3 DNA is TGTGCCAGCAGCTTGGGGGGAGAGGATCAGCCCCAGCATTTT.

This clone was seen just once. The chain is built from TRBV27 and TRBJ2-7; 9 nucleotides agree with TRBD1. With V trimmed by 11 bases and J by 6 bases, 14 bases remained unmatched. This CDR3 is built from 14 residues. Germline V lookup: CDR1 MNHEY, CDR2 SMNVEV (reference sequence). In DNA, the CDR3 is TGTGCCGTATCTCCCGGGACAGGGATACTCGAGCAGTACTTC. This sequence encodes CAVSPGTGILEQYF.

This chain joins TRBV4-3 and TRBJ2-7, with no clear D. Germline CDR1 is LGHNA and CDR2 is YSLEER. The CDR3 spans 13 residues. Trimming took off 3 bases at V and 0 bases at J, with 6 bases between the two ends. In DNA form, the CDR3 reads TGCGCCAGCAGCCAGGGCAGCTCCTACGAGCAGTACTTC. It is translated as CASSQGSSYEQYF.

CDR3 in DNA: TGTGCCAGCAGTCATGACAGGGACCCTGGAAACACCATATATTTT. Translated, it gives CASSHDRDPGNTIYF. The V call is TRBV6-5, the J call TRBJ1-3, with TRBD1 matching over 7 bases. In germline, CDR1 is MNHEY, CDR2 SVGAGI. V dropped 5 bases and J dropped 2; count of bases not matched to a gene: 6. The CDR3 is 15 amino acids.

The chain uses TRBV5-1 and TRBJ2-2; D call uncertain. The CDR3 is 16 residues long. From germline, CDR1 is SGHRS and CDR2 YFSETQ. The V and J ends lost 1 base and 3 bases respectively, with 13 bases between them. CDR3 bases: TGCGCCAGCAGCTTGAGTAGCTTCGTCGACACCGGGGAGCTGTTTTTT. This gives the protein CASSLSSFVDTGELFF. Variable domain in full (rest from reference TRBV5-1 and TRBJ2-2): KAGVTQTPRYLIKTRGQQVTLSCSPISGHRSVSWYQQTPGQGLQFLFEYFSETQRNKGNFPGRFSGRQFSNSRSEMNVSTLELGDSALYLCASSLSSFVDTGELFFGEGSRLTVL.

This clone was seen more than once but under ten times. V usage is TRBV18 and J usage is TRBJ1-2, with TRBD1 matching over 9 bases. Trimming cost V 8 bases and J 7 bases; bases outside gene matches: 14. Germline CDR1 is KGHSH and CDR2 is LQKENI. CDR3 length equals 15 residues. This chain's CDR3 is CASTHPRDRESGYTF. The CDR3 nucleotides read TGTGCCAGCACCCATCCCCGGGACAGGGAAAGTGGCTACACCTTC. Filled out from reference TRBV18 and TRBJ1-2, the complete variable domain reads NAGVMQNPRHLVRRRGQEARLRCSPMKGHSHVYWYRQLPEEGLKFMVYLQKENIIDESGMPKERFSAEFPKEGPSILRIQQVVRGDSAAYFCASTHPRDRESGYTFGSGTRLTVV.

This chain uses TRBV10-2 with TRBJ2-7; 7 bases agree with TRBD1. The CDR3 length is 15 residues. CDR1 and CDR2 (germline): WSHSY, SAAADI. The V gene end was trimmed by 3 bases and the J gene end by 5 bases; junction bases not matched to a gene: 10. Here the CDR3 DNA reads TGCGCCAGCAGTGAACTAGAGGGGGCTGTAAACGAGCAGTACTTC. The encoded protein is CASSELEGAVNEQYF.

The chain couples TRBV29-1 to TRBJ2-1; 11 bases line up with TRBD2. Trimming took 6 bases from V and 9 from J; bases not matched to a gene: 10. The CDR3 is 14 amino acids. CDR1 is SQVTM and CDR2 is ANQGSEA in the germline V gene. The CDR3 region is CSVRGLAGGGEQFF. In nucleotides, the CDR3 is TGCAGCGTAAGGGGGCTAGCGGGGGGTGGTGAGCAGTTCTTC.

This chain joins TRBV5-5 and TRBJ1-1; TRBD1 might be the D (6 bases). Germline lookup yields CDR1 SGHKS and CDR2 YYEKEE (reference sequence). The CDR3 totals 13 residues. The V and J ends lost 2 bases and 2 bases respectively, with 7 bases between them. This CDR3 reads CASSLQGNTEAFF. CDR3 DNA sequence: TGTGCCAGCAGCTTACAGGGCAACACTGAAGCTTTCTTT.